This T cell receptor (beta chain) emerged from a study of PD-1 blockade in mismatch repair-deficient tumors. A word on this clone: Its target is not known.

The protocol was immunoSEQ multiplex PCR, while the TCRdb copy is restricted to in-frame clones and leaves out a portion. The repertoire holds about 10,000 clones, with approximately 83% as singletons. V shed 10 bases, J shed 2 bases, and the junction held 10 bases outside the gene matches. Germline V gene lookup returns CDR1 SNHLY and CDR2 FYNNEI. CDR3 length equals 14 residues. As for time point: approximately nine-day in vitro stimulation with candidate neoantigen peptide 2. The clonotype was recovered from an adult with mismatch repair-deficient cancer. The chain uses TRBV2 and TRBJ2-5, with TRBD1 identical over 7 bases. Material: cells cultured in vitro, obtained from a patient treated with pembrolizumab. In DNA form, the CDR3 reads TGTGCCACTACTTTCCCGGGACAGCAAGAGACCCAGTACTTC. It encodes CATTFPGQQETQYF.